Detailed here is one T cell receptor (beta chain). Its antigen is undetermined. The 5'RACE method, run with constant-segment primers, produced TCR alpha and TCR beta cDNA libraries (carrying sample barcodes and UMIs). One entry per CDR3 protein, called by TCRdb with MiXCR from the 5' RACE reads. The sample shows about 29,000 distinct CDR3 sequences, 16% of them seen only once. These data belong to a study of T-cell memory formation after mild COVID-19. About the study: TCR clusters mostly belonged to single donors.

Study findings and constraints: Some clones that responded were present in memory (sampled pre-infection), which suggests cross-reactive memory joined. Clones shrinking between day 15 and 85 showed a balanced CD4/CD8 split, and those that grew later tilted toward CD4+.

There are 16 residues in the CDR3. The V gene end was trimmed by 6 bases and the J gene end by 8 bases; junction bases not matched to a gene: 15. CDR1 is LNHDA, CDR2 SQIVND, per germline (reference sequence). The rearrangement uses TRBV19 and TRBJ1-2; TRBD1 aligns across 10 bases. This TCR was sampled from an adult who had mild COVID-19 (a few samples of this study predate the infection). Cell type and time point are not known. The sequencing sample was made of PBMCs or a T cell subset sorted from them (not recorded which). The CDR3 DNA is TGTGCCAGTAGGTGGGACAGGGGCGGATCAATCGGGGGCTACACCTTC. Its protein is CASRWDRGGSIGGYTF.